The 17 T cell receptor beta chains in this list originate from one sample, sequenced in a study of blood T cell repertoires in COVID-19. Libraries were prepared by immunoSEQ multiplex PCR; TCRdb keeps only in-frame clonotypes and omits some of them. The data show around 94,000 clones, with 75% to 90% seen just once and 4.5% held by the top ten. Sequencing was carried out using peripheral blood. Every receptor here comes from a human donor in a cohort sampled during active COVID-19.

J is TRBJ2-3 and V is TRBV2; D not certain. Germline V gives CDR1 SNHLY, CDR2 FYNNEI. There are 14 residues in the CDR3. V was cut by 6 bases and J by 2 bases, with 12 bases left in between. Written as DNA, the CDR3 is TGTGCCAGCAGGATGGGCCGTTCCACAGATACGCAGTATTTT. Amino acid sequence: CASRMGRSTDTQYF.

The CDR3: CASPRDGGVPYEQYF. DNA of the CDR3: TGTGCCAGCCCAAGAGACGGGGGGGTGCCCTACGAGCAGTACTTC. The V and J genes are TRBV3-1 (or the pseudogene TRBV3-2) and TRBJ2-7; 8 bases are a match to TRBD2. Germline CDR1 LGHDT, CDR2 YNNKEL (reference sequence). After removal of 8 bases from V and 2 bases from J, the junction contained 11 bases not matched to a gene. The CDR3 consists of 15 residues.

V is TRBV20-1 and J is TRBJ2-1; the match to TRBD2 covers 7 bases. Looked up from germline, CDR1 is DFQATT and CDR2 is SNEGSKA (reference sequence). V gave up 3 bases and J gave up 7 bases; unmatched junction bases: 9. There are 14 residues in the CDR3. CDR3 loop: CSASLGGGLNEQFF. The DNA for the CDR3 is TGCAGTGCTAGTTTGGGGGGGGGACTAAATGAGCAGTTCTTC.

The chain is built from TRBV7-9 and TRBJ2-5; 15 nucleotides match TRBD2. The germline gives CDR1 SEHNR, CDR2 FQNEAQ (reference sequence). The CDR3 extends over 16 amino acids. The J segment lost 5 bases and the V segment lost 5 bases, leaving 6 bases of the junction unmatched. CDR3 protein: CASSPQGLAGGETQYF. CDR3 nucleotides: TGTGCCAGCAGCCCCCAAGGACTAGCGGGGGGGGAGACCCAGTACTTC.

This clone has more than one count but fewer than ten. The rearrangement joins TRBV7-8 to TRBJ1-5, with D possibly being TRBD1 (5 bases). V gave up 2 bases and J gave up 0 bases, with 14 bases separating them. Per germline, CDR1 SGHVS and CDR2 FQNEAQ. The CDR3 consists of 17 residues. CDR3 bases: TGTGCCAGCAGCTTAAGTAGCAGGGCTAATAGCAATCAGCCCCAGCATTTT. This encodes CASSLSSRANSNQPQHF.

This chain connects TRBV6-5 to TRBJ1-1; D perhaps matches TRBD1 (5 bases). Germline CDR1 MNHEY, CDR2 SVGAGI. V lost 3 bases and J lost 8, with 10 bases in between. The CDR3 is 12 residues long. In nucleotides, the CDR3 is TGTGCCAGCAGTTATCTGCAGGGAGAAGCTTTCTTT. Its protein is CASSYLQGEAFF.

V is TRBV5-1 and J is TRBJ2-7; D is possibly TRBD1 (5 bases). The V gene lost 3 bases and the J gene lost 6 bases, with 13 bases spanning the gap. CDR3 length: 13 amino acids. Germline CDR1 is SGHRS and CDR2 is YFSETQ. The CDR3 DNA is TGCGCCAGCAGCTACCCAGGGTACGGCGAGCAGTACTTC. This sequence encodes CASSYPGYGEQYF.

This chain links TRBV7-8 with TRBJ1-1; the D is unclear. Germline-derived CDR1 and CDR2 are SGHVS and FQNEAQ. The V end lost 1 base, the J end lost 3 bases, and 9 bases lay between the germline ends. The CDR3 extends over 14 amino acids. Written as DNA, the CDR3 is TGTGCCAGCAGCTTAGTTACGGGTCACACTGAAGCTTTCTTT. It encodes CASSLVTGHTEAFF.

The CDR3: CASSDRQGTQETQYF. The CDR3 nucleotides read TGTGCCAGCAGCGACAGACAGGGGACTCAAGAGACCCAGTACTTC. V gene TRBV7-3 combines with J gene TRBJ2-5; the match to TRBD1 covers 8 bases. V dropped 5 bases and J dropped 2; count of bases not matched to a gene: 7. From germline, CDR1 is SGHTA and CDR2 FQGTGA. CDR3 length equals 15 residues.

This clone was detected only a few times. This chain connects TRBV3-1 (or the pseudogene TRBV3-2) to TRBJ2-2; 8 nucleotides agree with TRBD2. CDR1 LGHDT and CDR2 YNNKEL come from the germline V gene (reference sequence). Unmatched junction bases numbered 14, after V lost 1 base and J lost 7 bases. The CDR3 sequence is 18 residues long. Here the CDR3 reads CASSQVPPGAGGVGELFF. The CDR3 DNA is TGTGCCAGCAGCCAAGTCCCTCCGGGGGCGGGGGGCGTCGGGGAGCTGTTTTTT.

The chain links TRBV4-3 to TRBJ2-3; TRBD2 matches 8 bases. J was trimmed by 2 bases and V by 3 bases; bases with no gene match: 19. Looked up from germline, CDR1 is LGHNA and CDR2 is YSLEER. The CDR3 has 20 residues. CDR3 bases: TGCGCCAGCAGCCAGGGACGTCGGCGGGGGGATCTTACCCACACAGATACGCAGTATTTT. Protein: CASSQGRRRGDLTHTDTQYF.

This clone has only a few counts. The gene calls are TRBV7-9 and TRBJ2-3; D is perhaps TRBD2 (5 bases). This CDR3 contains 14 residues. The V and J ends lost 3 bases and 4 bases respectively, with 11 bases between them. The V gene's germline CDR1 is SEHNR and CDR2 FQNEAQ (reference sequence). This CDR3 is CASSFGLGADTQYF. The CDR3 nucleotides read TGTGCCAGCAGCTTTGGACTCGGGGCAGATACGCAGTATTTT.

The chain joins TRBV28 to TRBJ2-3; 11 nucleotides agree with TRBD2. The CDR3 is 14 residues long. Germline assignment: CDR1 MDHEN and CDR2 SYDVKM. The junction had 0 bases not matched to a gene; V was cut back by 3 bases and J by 4 bases. The CDR3 is CASSFSGGADTQYF. CDR3 nucleotide sequence: TGTGCCAGCAGTTTTAGCGGGGGGGCAGATACGCAGTATTTT.

The rearrangement joins TRBV28 to TRBJ1-4; possibly TRBD1 for D (6 bases). V was trimmed by 3 bases and J by 7 bases, leaving 21 bases between them. From germline, CDR1 is MDHEN and CDR2 SYDVKM. The CDR3 length is 17 residues. The CDR3 sequence is CASSFRVGGKRSEKLFF. DNA of the CDR3: TGTGCCAGCAGTTTTAGGGTTGGGGGCAAGCGGAGTGAAAAACTGTTTTTT. The full variable domain, with the rest looked up from reference TRBV28 and TRBJ1-4, is DVKVTQSSRYLVKRTGEKVFLECVQDMDHENMFWYRQDPGLGLRLIYFSYDVKMKEKGDIPEGYSVSREKKERFSLILESASTNQTSMYLCASSFRVGGKRSEKLFFGSGTQLSVL.

This clone was counted a single time. Other DNA sequences from this sample encode an identical CDR3 as well. J is TRBJ2-5 and V is TRBV5-6, with 7 bases fitting TRBD2. The V and J ends lost 0 bases and 5 bases, in that order; junction bases with no gene match: 7. The CDR3 runs 15 residues. CDR1 and CDR2 from the germline V gene are SGHDT and YYEEEE. CDR3 amino acids: CASSLVASGAETQYF. The CDR3, as DNA: TGTGCCAGCAGCTTGGTCGCTAGCGGTGCGGAGACCCAGTACTTC. Drawing the rest from reference TRBV5-6 and TRBJ2-5, the complete variable domain is DAGVTQSPTHLIKTRGQQVTLRCSPKSGHDTVSWYQQALGQGPQFIFQYYEEEERQRGNFPDRFSGHQFPNYSSELNVNALLLGDSALYLCASSLVASGAETQYFGPGTRLLVL.

V gene TRBV6-5 combines with J gene TRBJ1-6; D is possibly TRBD1 (6 bases). The CDR3 contains 13 residues. Per germline, CDR1 MNHEY and CDR2 SVGAGI. The V gene lost 7 bases and the J gene lost 11 bases, with 15 bases spanning the gap. CDR3 residues: CASTIRGQAPLHF. The CDR3 DNA sequence: TGTGCCAGCACGATCAGGGGTCAGGCACCCCTCCACTTT.

The genes are TRBV18 and TRBJ2-1; no clear D. This CDR3 has 16 residues. V was trimmed by 0 bases and J by 10 bases, leaving 19 bases between them. Germline CDR1 KGHSH, CDR2 LQKENI. CDR3 nucleotides: TGTGCCAGCTCACCACCGTCCAGGTCCCAAATCTTGGAGCAGTTCTTC. Amino acids: CASSPPSRSQILEQFF.